A single sample is the source of the 3 T cell receptor beta chains below, sequenced in a study of T cell responses to AZD1222 COVID-19 vaccine (dated by TCRdb to the early 2020s). What the time point label conveys for this sample: baseline before first vaccination. The library was built by means of the immunoSEQ multiplex PCR assay. Sourced from immuneACCESS, this table was stored by TCRdb with only in-frame sequences that have V and J called. A share of the clones is absent; for the studies checked, an unresolved V gene accounts for under half, and the remainder has no known explanation. The sample table records about 130,000 clones; about 94% of these occur just once. Of the sample, 6% to 7% is held by the ten largest clones. Sequenced material: peripheral blood, taken on day 0 of AZD1222 vaccination. These receptors all stem from an adult in good health.

The chain uses TRBV21-1 and TRBJ1-5. TRBV21-1 is shown as a pseudogene. The CDR3 totals 16 residues. CDR3 in DNA: TGTGCCAGCAGCAACCCGGTCCGGCCGGTCAATCAGCCCCAGCATTTT. It specifies CASSNPVRPVNQPQHF.

In this sample, this clone turned up once. The chain recombines TRBV7-8 with TRBJ2-2, with D perhaps TRBD2 (6 bases). The CDR3 consists of 17 residues. Trimming left V 3 bases short and J 0 bases short, with 14 bases between. CDR1 is SGHVS, CDR2 FQNEAQ, per germline. The CDR3 DNA reads as TGTGCCAGCAGCTTTACCTCCGGGAGCGCGAACACCGGGGAGCTGTTTTTT. This translates into CASSFTSGSANTGELFF.

The genes are TRBV6-1 and TRBJ2-7; 7 nucleotides line up with TRBD1. The CDR3 sequence is 14 residues long. The junction had 2 bases not matched to a gene; V was cut back by 1 base and J by 2 bases. The germline gives CDR1 MNHNS, CDR2 SASEGT. The CDR3, as DNA: TGTGCCAGCAGTGAAGGGGGACAGACCTACGAGCAGTACTTC. Protein sequence: CASSEGGQTYEQYF.